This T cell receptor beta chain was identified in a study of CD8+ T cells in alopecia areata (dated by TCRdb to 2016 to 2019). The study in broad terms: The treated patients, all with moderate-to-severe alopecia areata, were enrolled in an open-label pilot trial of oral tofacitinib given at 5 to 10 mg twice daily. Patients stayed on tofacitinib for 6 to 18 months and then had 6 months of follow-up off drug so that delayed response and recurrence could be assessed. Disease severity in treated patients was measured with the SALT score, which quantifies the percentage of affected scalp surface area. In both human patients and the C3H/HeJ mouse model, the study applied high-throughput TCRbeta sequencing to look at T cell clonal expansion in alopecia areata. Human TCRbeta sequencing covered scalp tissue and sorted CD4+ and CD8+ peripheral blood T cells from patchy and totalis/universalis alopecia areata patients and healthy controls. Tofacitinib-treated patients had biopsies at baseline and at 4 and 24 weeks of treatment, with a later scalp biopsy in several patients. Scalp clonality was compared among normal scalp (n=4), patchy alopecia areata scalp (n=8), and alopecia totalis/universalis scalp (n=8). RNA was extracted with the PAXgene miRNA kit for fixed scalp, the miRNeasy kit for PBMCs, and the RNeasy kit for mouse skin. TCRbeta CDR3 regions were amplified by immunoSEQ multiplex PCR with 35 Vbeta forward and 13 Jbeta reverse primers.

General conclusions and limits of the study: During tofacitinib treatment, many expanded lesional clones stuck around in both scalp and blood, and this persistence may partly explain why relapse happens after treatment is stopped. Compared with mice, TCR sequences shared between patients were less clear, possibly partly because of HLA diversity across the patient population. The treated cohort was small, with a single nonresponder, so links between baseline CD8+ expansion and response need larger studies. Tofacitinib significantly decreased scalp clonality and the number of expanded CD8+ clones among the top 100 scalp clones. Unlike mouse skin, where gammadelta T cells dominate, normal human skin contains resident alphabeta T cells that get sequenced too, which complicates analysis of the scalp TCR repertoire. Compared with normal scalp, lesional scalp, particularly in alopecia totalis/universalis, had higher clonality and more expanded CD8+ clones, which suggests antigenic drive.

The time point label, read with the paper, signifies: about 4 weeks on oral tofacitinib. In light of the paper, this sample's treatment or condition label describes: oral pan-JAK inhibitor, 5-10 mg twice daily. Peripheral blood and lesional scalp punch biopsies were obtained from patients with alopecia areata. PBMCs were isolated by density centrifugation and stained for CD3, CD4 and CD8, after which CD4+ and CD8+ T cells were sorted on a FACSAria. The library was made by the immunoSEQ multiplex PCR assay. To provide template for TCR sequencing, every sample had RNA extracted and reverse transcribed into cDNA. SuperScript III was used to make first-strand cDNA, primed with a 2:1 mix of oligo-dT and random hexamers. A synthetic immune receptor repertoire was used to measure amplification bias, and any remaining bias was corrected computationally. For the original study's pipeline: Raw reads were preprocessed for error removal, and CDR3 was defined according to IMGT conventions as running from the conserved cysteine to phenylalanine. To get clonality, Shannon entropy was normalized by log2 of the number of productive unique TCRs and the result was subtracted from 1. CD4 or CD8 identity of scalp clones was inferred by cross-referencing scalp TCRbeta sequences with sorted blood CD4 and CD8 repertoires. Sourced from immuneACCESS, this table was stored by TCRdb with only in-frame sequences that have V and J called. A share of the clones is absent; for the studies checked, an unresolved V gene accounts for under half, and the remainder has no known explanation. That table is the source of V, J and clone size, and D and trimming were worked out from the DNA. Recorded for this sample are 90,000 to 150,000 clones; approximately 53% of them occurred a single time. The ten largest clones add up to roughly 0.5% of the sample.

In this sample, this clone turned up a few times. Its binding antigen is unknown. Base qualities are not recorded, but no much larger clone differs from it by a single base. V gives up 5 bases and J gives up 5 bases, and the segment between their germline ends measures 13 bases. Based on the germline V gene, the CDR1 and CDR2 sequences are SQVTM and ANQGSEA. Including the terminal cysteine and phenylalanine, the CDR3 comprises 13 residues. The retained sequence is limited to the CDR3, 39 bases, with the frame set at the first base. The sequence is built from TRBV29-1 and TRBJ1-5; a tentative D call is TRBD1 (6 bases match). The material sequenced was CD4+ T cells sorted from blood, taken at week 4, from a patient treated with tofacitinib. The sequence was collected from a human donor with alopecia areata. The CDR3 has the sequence CSVSRGSDQPQHF. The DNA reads TGCAGCGTTTCAAGGGGGTCGGATCAGCCCCAGCATTTT.